This T cell receptor beta chain was found in a study of T-cell memory formation after mild COVID-19. Turning to the study itself: There were largely donor-specific TCR clusters.

TCRdb analysed the 5' RACE reads with MiXCR anew, one entry per CDR3 protein. Here the sample spans roughly 150,000 distinct CDR3 sequences, about 15% being singletons. Study results and caveats: For second-wave clones that peaked at day 37, SARS-CoV-2 specificity went unverified. Largely, contracting CD4+ clones fell within CM and EM, and contracting CD8+ clones within EMRA.

This clonotype was found a few times. Its antigen is not identified. This CDR3 has 15 amino acids. Trimming left V 2 bases short and J 0 bases short, with 10 bases between. Germline V lookup: CDR1 SGHRS, CDR2 YFSETQ. The rearrangement uses TRBV5-1 and TRBJ2-3; possibly TRBD1 for D (7 bases). The receptor's source is an adult woman who had mild COVID-19 (a few samples of this study predate the infection). Cell type and time point are not known. The specimen was PBMCs or a T cell subset sorted from them (not recorded which). The CDR3 bases are TGCGCCAGCAGCTTCAGGGGGGCTAGCACAGATACGCAGTATTTT. Translated: CASSFRGASTDTQYF.